A selection of T cell receptor beta chains follows, all from one sample in a study of T-cell reconstitution after alpha-beta-depleted transplantation in children. TCRdb re-derived calls from the PCR reads in MiXCR, one entry per CDR3 protein. The sample consists of about 210,000 distinct CDR3 sequences, under 20% of them appearing once. Sample: PBMCs, mostly from graft donor cells, taken 360 days after TCRalphabeta/CD19-depleted stem cell transplant. These receptors were collected from a male patient between 2 and 10 years old who had a stem cell transplant for acute lymphoblastic leukemia, so the T cells may come from the graft donor. The CDR3 runs from the conserved cysteine through the conserved F or W. Each record gives: J gene, V gene, clone size, D gene, CDR3 DNA, CDR3 protein. D genes are given only for firm matches. Not all rows give a size; the values are once, few, many and, for expanded clones, a class.

j_call: TRBJ2-1; v_call: TRBV27; clone_size: few; d_call: TRBD1; cdr3_nt: TGTGCCAGCAGTTCGTGGGACAGGGCCCATGAGCAGTTCTTC; cdr3_aa: CASSSWDRAHEQFF
j_call: TRBJ2-1; v_call: TRBV11-2; clone_size: few; d_call: TRBD1; cdr3_nt: TGTGCCGGACAGGGAACCGATGAGCAGTTCTTC; cdr3_aa: CAGQGTDEQFF
j_call: TRBJ2-7; v_call: TRBV10-1; clone_size: -; d_call: -; cdr3_nt: TGCGCCAGCAGCGAGGTAGACTCCTACGAGCAGTACTTC; cdr3_aa: CASSEVDSYEQYF
j_call: TRBJ2-1; v_call: TRBV10-1; clone_size: many; d_call: -; cdr3_nt: TGCGCCAGCAGCGACGGGGCTCGAGGGCCCTACAATGAGCAGTTCTTC; cdr3_aa: CASSDGARGPYNEQFF
j_call: TRBJ2-5; v_call: TRBV20-1; clone_size: -; d_call: -; cdr3_nt: TGCAGTGCTAGATCGGTTAGCAGGGAGACCCAGTACTTC; cdr3_aa: CSARSVSRETQYF
j_call: TRBJ2-2; v_call: TRBV9; clone_size: -; d_call: TRBD2; cdr3_nt: TGTGCCAGCAGCGTATATACGGGGGGTAACACCGGGGAGCTGTTTTTT; cdr3_aa: CASSVYTGGNTGELFF
j_call: TRBJ2-3; v_call: TRBV7-9; clone_size: many; d_call: TRBD2; cdr3_nt: TGTGCCAGCAGCCCTCGGACTAGCGCAAGCACAGATACGCAGTATTTT; cdr3_aa: CASSPRTSASTDTQYF
j_call: TRBJ2-6; v_call: TRBV12-3/TRBV12-4; clone_size: -; d_call: -; cdr3_nt: TGTGCCAGCAGCTCCCTCTGGGGGGCTGGGGCCAACGTCCTGACTTTC; cdr3_aa: CASSSLWGAGANVLTF
j_call: TRBJ2-2; v_call: TRBV5-5; clone_size: -; d_call: TRBD2; cdr3_nt: TGTGCCAGCAGCTTGGTGGGCGGGGGGGCGTACCGGGAGCTGTTTTTT; cdr3_aa: CASSLVGGGAYRELFF
j_call: TRBJ2-2; v_call: TRBV7-6; clone_size: -; d_call: -; cdr3_nt: TGTGCCAGCAGCTTAGTTCCAGTGGGCGGGGAGCTGTTTTTT; cdr3_aa: CASSLVPVGGELFF
j_call: TRBJ2-1; v_call: TRBV15; clone_size: -; d_call: -; cdr3_nt: TGTGCCACCAGCAGAGACCGGGACCCCCTCAATGAGCAGTTCTTC; cdr3_aa: CATSRDRDPLNEQFF
j_call: TRBJ2-3; v_call: TRBV4-2; clone_size: few; d_call: -; cdr3_nt: TGTGCCAGCAGACATGAACCGGGACAAAGGACTACAGATACGCAGTATTTT; cdr3_aa: CASRHEPGQRTTDTQYF
j_call: TRBJ2-5; v_call: TRBV5-1; clone_size: few; d_call: -; cdr3_nt: TGCGCCAGCAGCTTGGGGCCTTTGGGTTCGGCCCAGTACTTC; cdr3_aa: CASSLGPLGSAQYF
j_call: TRBJ2-5; v_call: TRBV10-3; clone_size: -; d_call: TRBD1; cdr3_nt: TGTGCCATCAGACCGGGACAGGGAGGTGAGGTCCAGTACTTC; cdr3_aa: CAIRPGQGGEVQYF
j_call: TRBJ2-1; v_call: TRBV12-3/TRBV12-4; clone_size: many; d_call: TRBD2; cdr3_nt: TGTGCCAGCAGTGAAGGACTAGCGGGGGGGTATGAGCAGTTCTTC; cdr3_aa: CASSEGLAGGYEQFF
j_call: TRBJ1-1; v_call: TRBV5-1; clone_size: few; d_call: TRBD1; cdr3_nt: TGCGCCAGCAGCCAAGGACAGGCGAACACTGAAGCTTTCTTT; cdr3_aa: CASSQGQANTEAFF
j_call: TRBJ1-1; v_call: TRBV18; clone_size: few; d_call: TRBD1; cdr3_nt: TGTGCCAGCTCACCAGTGGGACAGGGACCTTTTGAAGCTTTCTTT; cdr3_aa: CASSPVGQGPFEAFF
j_call: TRBJ1-1; v_call: TRBV3-1; clone_size: few; d_call: TRBD1; cdr3_nt: TGTGCCAGCAGCCTACAGGGGAGCACTGAAGCTTTCTTT; cdr3_aa: CASSLQGSTEAFF
j_call: TRBJ2-2; v_call: TRBV11-2; clone_size: -; d_call: -; cdr3_nt: TGTGCCAGCAGCTTATTTCGATCTGGGGTGACCGGGGAGCTGTTTTTT; cdr3_aa: CASSLFRSGVTGELFF
j_call: TRBJ1-1; v_call: TRBV28; clone_size: few; d_call: TRBD1; cdr3_nt: TGTGCCAGCAGGCCCACGACAGGGAGGAGCACTGAAGCTTTCTTT; cdr3_aa: CASRPTTGRSTEAFF
j_call: TRBJ2-1; v_call: TRBV20-1; clone_size: many; d_call: TRBD1; cdr3_nt: TGCAGTGCTAGGGGGGACAGTCATGAGCAGTTCTTC; cdr3_aa: CSARGDSHEQFF
j_call: TRBJ2-3; v_call: TRBV20-1; clone_size: -; d_call: TRBD2; cdr3_nt: TGCAGTGCTGCGCGGGGGGAAGGCACAGATACGCAGTATTTT; cdr3_aa: CSAARGEGTDTQYF
j_call: TRBJ2-7; v_call: TRBV5-1; clone_size: few; d_call: TRBD2; cdr3_nt: TGCGCCAGCGGATTCCGTCCCCTAGCGGGGGAAGGCGAGCAGTACTTC; cdr3_aa: CASGFRPLAGEGEQYF
j_call: TRBJ1-3; v_call: TRBV28; clone_size: few; d_call: -; cdr3_nt: TGTGCCAGCAGTTTAGGGTTCGCTCCTGGAAACACCATATATTTT; cdr3_aa: CASSLGFAPGNTIYF
j_call: TRBJ1-5; v_call: TRBV7-9; clone_size: few; d_call: -; cdr3_nt: TGTGCCAGCAGCTCCACAGGGACCCGAGAGCCCCAGCATTTT; cdr3_aa: CASSSTGTREPQHF
j_call: TRBJ1-2; v_call: TRBV29-1; clone_size: -; d_call: -; cdr3_nt: TGCAGCGTTGAGTGGTGGGGGGCTCATGGCTACACCTTC; cdr3_aa: CSVEWWGAHGYTF
j_call: TRBJ1-5; v_call: TRBV3-1; clone_size: few; d_call: -; cdr3_nt: TGTGCCAGCAGCCATGAAGGGGAGAGGGATCAGCCCCAGCATTTT; cdr3_aa: CASSHEGERDQPQHF
j_call: TRBJ1-4; v_call: TRBV12-3/TRBV12-4; clone_size: -; d_call: -; cdr3_nt: TGTGCCAGCAGTTTGGGGCGAACTAATGAAAAACTGTTTTTT; cdr3_aa: CASSLGRTNEKLFF
j_call: TRBJ2-1; v_call: TRBV12-3/TRBV12-4; clone_size: -; d_call: -; cdr3_nt: TGTGCCAGCAGTTTAGCGCTCGCGGGGCTCCCGCTTGAGCAGTTCTTC; cdr3_aa: CASSLALAGLPLEQFF
j_call: TRBJ2-3; v_call: TRBV6-5; clone_size: -; d_call: TRBD2; cdr3_nt: TGTGCCAGTTCCGACGGACTAGCGGGGGATACCTTCACAGATACGCAGTATTTT; cdr3_aa: CASSDGLAGDTFTDTQYF
j_call: TRBJ2-3; v_call: TRBV10-3; clone_size: -; d_call: -; cdr3_nt: TGTGCCATCAGTGAGGAACCGATGAGAGGGGATACGCAGTATTTT; cdr3_aa: CAISEEPMRGDTQYF
j_call: TRBJ2-2; v_call: TRBV2; clone_size: few; d_call: -; cdr3_nt: TGTGCCAGCAGTGAGGAGGGTTCTGGCAACACCGGGGAGCTGTTTTTT; cdr3_aa: CASSEEGSGNTGELFF
j_call: TRBJ2-5; v_call: TRBV7-9; clone_size: -; d_call: -; cdr3_nt: TGTACCAGCTTGGGGGAAGAGACCCAGTACTTC; cdr3_aa: CTSLGEETQYF
j_call: TRBJ2-5; v_call: TRBV5-1; clone_size: few; d_call: TRBD1; cdr3_nt: TGCGCCAGCACCGTTCCAGGGGGCGCTTCGGAGACCCAGTACTTC; cdr3_aa: CASTVPGGASETQYF
j_call: TRBJ1-5; v_call: TRBV7-2; clone_size: -; d_call: TRBD1; cdr3_nt: TGTGCCAGCAGCCTCGACAGGGGGCGCAATCAGCCCCAGCATTTT; cdr3_aa: CASSLDRGRNQPQHF
j_call: TRBJ2-3; v_call: TRBV27; clone_size: few; d_call: -; cdr3_nt: TGTGCCAGCAGTTTATTACCGGGGATGGATACGCAGTATTTT; cdr3_aa: CASSLLPGMDTQYF
j_call: TRBJ1-4; v_call: TRBV5-1; clone_size: -; d_call: -; cdr3_nt: TGCGCCAGCAGAGCGACAGGTTGGAGTGAAAAACTGTTTTTT; cdr3_aa: CASRATGWSEKLFF
j_call: TRBJ2-3; v_call: TRBV10-3; clone_size: few; d_call: -; cdr3_nt: TGTGCCATCAACTTCGAAGGCCCAACGGTGGGTACGCAGTATTTT; cdr3_aa: CAINFEGPTVGTQYF
j_call: TRBJ2-1; v_call: TRBV11-2; clone_size: -; d_call: TRBD1; cdr3_nt: TGTGCCAGCAGCTGGACAGGCTACCAATACAATGAGCAGTTCTTC; cdr3_aa: CASSWTGYQYNEQFF
j_call: TRBJ2-1; v_call: TRBV4-2; clone_size: few; d_call: -; cdr3_nt: TGTGCCAGCAGCCTCGAAGGGGGGGGGGACAATGAGCAGTTCTTC; cdr3_aa: CASSLEGGGDNEQFF
j_call: TRBJ2-3; v_call: TRBV4-3; clone_size: few; d_call: -; cdr3_nt: TGCGCCAGCAGCCAAGATCACGGGTCCACAGATACGCAGTATTTT; cdr3_aa: CASSQDHGSTDTQYF
j_call: TRBJ1-5; v_call: TRBV6-4; clone_size: -; d_call: -; cdr3_nt: TGTTTTAGTGGCAGGGGAATGCGTAGCAATCAGCCCCAGCATTTT; cdr3_aa: CFSGRGMRSNQPQHF
j_call: TRBJ2-3; v_call: TRBV29-1; clone_size: -; d_call: TRBD2; cdr3_nt: TGCAGCGTTACCCAAACCGGGACTAGCGAGGATCGAGATACGCAGTATTTT; cdr3_aa: CSVTQTGTSEDRDTQYF
j_call: TRBJ2-7; v_call: TRBV20-1; clone_size: few; d_call: TRBD2; cdr3_nt: TGCAGTGCTAAGCGGGGGGGAACGTACGAGCAGTACTTC; cdr3_aa: CSAKRGGTYEQYF
j_call: TRBJ2-3; v_call: TRBV10-3; clone_size: few; d_call: -; cdr3_nt: TGTGCCATCAGTGAGTCGACTCGGGTGGATACGCAGTATTTT; cdr3_aa: CAISESTRVDTQYF